Only a few counts were recorded for the clone carrying this T cell receptor (beta chain). Its antigen is still unknown. This specimen belongs to a study of cytomegalovirus exposure and HLA in healthy donors. Researchers ran the PCR with 60 Vbeta and 13 Jbeta primers. The table came from immunoSEQ multiplex PCR; TCRdb's copy has only in-frame clones and leaves some out. The sample lists roughly 190,000 clones, roughly a tenth seen once, with approximately 1.5% in the top ten. CDR3 size: 13 residues. V was clipped by 4 bases and J by 0 bases, with 8 bases between them. The germline V gene has CDR1 SGDLS and CDR2 YYNGEE. Points from the study as a whole: There were several of the most significant clusters that appeared linked to common viral pathogens in a later analysis. Some 16,000 TCR beta sequences were associated with HLA alleles at 0.05 false discovery rate in a later analysis.

These donors counted as nominally healthy when sampled, but unrecorded immune exposures were likely. The receptor was derived from a woman aged 25-40 years in good health and CMV-seropositive. The sample was PBMCs. The rearrangement joins TRBV9 to TRBJ2-7; unclear D gene. DNA of the CDR3: TGTGCCAGCAGCCTGACACCCTCCTACGAGCAGTACTTC. Translating it yields CASSLTPSYEQYF. The complete variable domain, with remaining parts taken from reference TRBV9 and TRBJ2-7, reads DSGVTQTPKHLITATGQRVTLRCSPRSGDLSVYWYQQSLDQGLQFLIQYYNGEERAKGNILERFSAQQFPDLHSELNLSSLELGDSALYFCASSLTPSYEQYFGPGTRLTVT.